Included here is one TCR beta chain sequence, with context. Its antigen remains unknown. This sample was taken from a study of identical twins. Findings of the study overall: An excess of low generation probability was shown by twin-shared out-of-frame alpha sequences. Analyses of zero insertions could, in part, be confounded by invariant MAIT and iNKT cells. Out-of-frame beta chain sequences displayed weaker excess sharing between twins.

V lost 3 bases and J 13 bases, leaving 16 bases between the germline ends. The germline CDR1 and CDR2 sequences are MNHEY and SMNVEV (reference sequence). This CDR3 spans 13 amino acids. Each CDR3 protein is one row after TCRdb ran MiXCR on the 5' RACE reads. The sample shows more than 1.5 million distinct CDR3 sequences, around a third of them seen only once. The genes are TRBV27 and TRBJ2-4; D may be TRBD1 (5 bases). Sample: cord blood. This sequence was found in a newborn girl in good health. CDR3: CASSFGHTGEQYF. For the CDR3, the DNA is TGTGCCAGCAGTTTTGGACATACGGGTGAGCAGTACTTC.